This T cell receptor (beta chain) derives from a study of T-cell reconstitution after alpha-beta-depleted transplantation in children. The CDR3 totals 15 residues. V trimming: 0 bases; J trimming: 6 bases; junction bases outside the gene matches: 7. Germline V gene lookup returns CDR1 SGDLS and CDR2 YYNGEE. Preparation of the TCRbeta library used unique molecular identifiers. TCRdb redid the calling of the PCR reads with MiXCR, one entry per CDR3 protein. Seen here are approximately 400,000 distinct CDR3 sequences, approximately 10% observed once, and the top ten hold nearly 5.5%. The receptor was derived from a human donor who donated a stem cell graft to a child with acute myeloid leukemia. This specimen consisted of PBMCs from the stem cell graft donor, obtained from the stem cell graft. The chain recombines TRBV9 with TRBJ2-7, with 9 nucleotides matching TRBD2. CDR3 amino acids: CASSVGSGLATEQYF. Here the CDR3 DNA reads TGTGCCAGCAGCGTAGGGTCGGGACTAGCAACCGAGCAGTACTTC.